This entry features one TCR beta chain sequence. The target antigen is unknown. Libraries were prepared by immunoSEQ multiplex PCR; TCRdb keeps only in-frame clonotypes and omits some of them. The sample yields around 10,000 clones, roughly 60% seen once. V shed 0 bases and J 5 bases; nucleotides not matched to a gene: 18. This CDR3 region has 19 residues. From germline, CDR1 is SGHKS and CDR2 YYEKEE (reference sequence). The sample originates from a study of immune cell composition in non-small cell lung cancer. The study, taken as a whole, reports: Squamous carcinomas (approximately 75%) more often had tumour-associated clones >0.5% than adenocarcinomas (33%). Dominant in vivo tumour-associated clones were not shown to share tumour-reactive sequences. Top 10 clone scores and clonality were higher in squamous than adenocarcinoma.

This TCR was sampled from a human donor with non-small cell lung cancer. Specimen: lung tumor tissue. The chain joins TRBV5-5 to TRBJ2-7; 9 bases agree with TRBD2. The CDR3 here is CASSLAGAGGTSRSHEQYF. The CDR3 nucleotides are TGTGCCAGCAGCTTGGCCGGGGCAGGTGGGACTAGCAGGTCCCACGAGCAGTACTTC. Full variable domain (outside the CDR3, taken from reference TRBV5-5 and TRBJ2-7): DAGVTQSPTHLIKTRGQQVTLRCSPISGHKSVSWYQQVLGQGPQFIFQYYEKEERGRGNFPDRFSARQFPNYSSELNVNALLLGDSALYLCASSLAGAGGTSRSHEQYFGPGTRLTVT.